The 17 T cell receptor beta chains reported below all come from one sample, sequenced in a study of shared clonotypes between healthy human individuals. Repertoires were generated with immunoSEQ multiplex PCR, while TCRdb's copy carries only in-frame clones and drops some. The table lists approximately 1.1 million clones, roughly 74% of them singletons. The material sequenced was memory CD4+ T cells from PBMCs. Subset meaning: CD45RA-negative fraction. Receptors originate from a man younger than 35 in good health. Some clones in this sample may be carry-over from other donors' samples.

The chain couples TRBV19 to TRBJ2-4; 7 positions agree with TRBD1. Germline V gene lookup returns CDR1 LNHDA and CDR2 SQIVND (reference sequence). The CDR3 contains 15 residues. With 4 bases clipped from V and 7 bases from J, the junction kept 10 bases outside the gene matches. This CDR3 reads CASSKDRVVGNIQYF. The CDR3 coding sequence is TGTGCCAGTAGTAAAGACAGGGTTGTTGGTAACATTCAGTACTTC.

This chain links TRBV18 with TRBJ2-1; 9 nucleotides line up with TRBD1. The CDR3 loop spans 15 amino acids. In germline, CDR1 is KGHSH, CDR2 LQKENI. Trimming removed 4 bases from V and 3 bases from J; junction bases left unmatched: 4. Here the CDR3 reads CASSQGQGYYNEQFF. CDR3 nucleotides: TGTGCCAGCTCACAGGGACAGGGTTACTACAATGAGCAGTTCTTC.

The rearrangement joins TRBV5-1 to TRBJ2-7; 7 bases fit TRBD1. V shed 5 bases and J 5 bases; nucleotides not matched to a gene: 7. Germline loops: CDR1 SGHRS, CDR2 YFSETQ. The CDR3 spans 13 residues. The CDR3 sequence is CASSQDRVHEQYF. The DNA of the CDR3 is TGCGCCAGCAGTCAAGACAGGGTTCACGAGCAGTACTTC.

The J gene is TRBJ2-1, the V gene TRBV30; 10 bases are shared with TRBD2. Germline assignment: CDR1 GTSNPN and CDR2 SVGIG (reference sequence). CDR3 length equals 14 residues. Germline trimming cut 3 bases from V and 3 bases from J; bases unmatched to any gene: 2. The CDR3 DNA is TGTGCCTGGAGGGGACTAGCGAGCTACAATGAGCAGTTCTTC. Its protein is CAWRGLASYNEQFF.

The chain links TRBV7-7 to TRBJ2-5; 8 nucleotides match TRBD1. The J segment lost 4 bases and the V segment lost 5 bases, leaving 3 bases of the junction unmatched. This CDR3 spans 13 amino acids. Germline V CDR1 and CDR2: SSHAT, FNYEAQ (reference sequence). For the CDR3, the DNA is TGTGCCAGCAGCCCAGACAGGGGAGAGACCCAGTACTTC. Translating it yields CASSPDRGETQYF.

This chain connects TRBV10-1 to TRBJ2-7; maybe TRBD2 (5 bases). V was trimmed by 6 bases and J by 3 bases, leaving 27 bases between them. Germline loops: CDR1 WNHNN, CDR2 SYGVQD (reference sequence). The CDR3 runs to 18 residues. The CDR3 DNA is TGCGCCAGCAGGTGTGAGGGTCCCTGCACACAACCCCACTACGAGCAGTACTTC. This sequence encodes CASRCEGPCTQPHYEQYF.

The table lists this clone with a few counts. The chain joins TRBV27 to TRBJ2-1, with 8 bases lining up with TRBD2. Germline lookup yields CDR1 MNHEY and CDR2 SMNVEV (reference sequence). The CDR3 loop spans 16 amino acids. J lost 7 bases, V lost 8 bases, and 16 bases had no gene match. CDR3 nucleotides: TGTGCCAGCTCCCAAACGGGCGCGGGAGGTTGGAATGAGCAGTTCTTC. As protein: CASSQTGAGGWNEQFF.

This clone showed up just once. CDR3 DNA: TGTGCCAGCAGTGAAACAGGGGTGGAAGCTTTCTTT. Protein: CASSETGVEAFF. V usage is TRBV6-1 and J usage is TRBJ1-1; 7 bases map to TRBD1. The length of the CDR3 is 12 residues. Germline V CDR1 and CDR2: MNHNS, SASEGT. J lost 8 bases, V lost 2 bases, and 2 bases had no gene match.

The count of this clone is one. V usage is TRBV9 and J usage is TRBJ2-2; possible D gene TRBD2, 6 bases. Trimming removed 2 bases from V and 0 bases from J, with 20 bases in between. The CDR3 runs to 19 residues. CDR1 and CDR2 from the germline V gene are SGDLS and YYNGEE. The CDR3 loop reads CASSVGLLRTSPNTGELFF. CDR3 DNA: TGTGCCAGCAGCGTGGGACTCCTCCGCACCAGTCCGAACACCGGGGAGCTGTTTTTT. Full variable domain (outside the CDR3, taken from reference TRBV9 and TRBJ2-2): DSGVTQTPKHLITATGQRVTLRCSPRSGDLSVYWYQQSLDQGLQFLIQYYNGEERAKGNILERFSAQQFPDLHSELNLSSLELGDSALYFCASSVGLLRTSPNTGELFFGEGSRLTVL.

The chain uses TRBV5-1 and TRBJ2-5; 9 positions match TRBD1. Trimming removed 4 bases from V and 4 bases from J; junction bases left unmatched: 5. Germline V gene data show CDR1 as SGHRS and CDR2 as YFSETQ. The CDR3 totals 14 residues. The CDR3 region is CASSRNRGRETQYF. The CDR3 nucleotides are TGCGCCAGCAGCCGAAACAGGGGGCGAGAGACCCAGTACTTC. The variable domain in full, with the rest retrieved from reference TRBV5-1 and TRBJ2-5, is KAGVTQTPRYLIKTRGQQVTLSCSPISGHRSVSWYQQTPGQGLQFLFEYFSETQRNKGNFPGRFSGRQFSNSRSEMNVSTLELGDSALYLCASSRNRGRETQYFGPGTRLLVL.

CDR3 bases: TGTGCCAGCAGCTGGGAGATCACAGATACGCAGTATTTT. This gives the protein CASSWEITDTQYF. This chain uses TRBV7-2 with TRBJ2-3; the D gene is possibly TRBD2 (5 bases). This CDR3 contains 13 residues. The V end lost 4 bases, the J end lost 2 bases, and 7 bases lay between the germline ends. Germline V CDR1 and CDR2: SGHTA, FQGNSA.

The sample holds a few counts of this clone. V gene TRBV6-1 combines with J gene TRBJ1-4; no clear D gene. The V gene's germline CDR1 is MNHNS and CDR2 SASEGT. V lost 7 bases and J 1 base, leaving 13 bases between the germline ends. This CDR3 is built from 15 residues. The CDR3, as DNA: TGTGCCAGCAAAAGGAGAGGAGAAACTAATGAAAAACTGTTTTTT. Protein: CASKRRGETNEKLFF.

V and J are TRBV29-1 and TRBJ2-7; maybe TRBD1 (5 bases). Germline CDR1 is SQVTM and CDR2 is ANQGSEA. The CDR3 runs 13 residues. Trimming pared 0 bases from V and 3 bases from J, leaving 9 bases between. The CDR3 loop is CSVEDPRVYEQYF. For the CDR3, the DNA is TGCAGCGTTGAAGACCCCAGGGTCTACGAGCAGTACTTC.

This clone was found many times. The chain links TRBV7-2 to TRBJ1-5; maybe TRBD1 (6 bases). Germline V gene data show CDR1 as SGHTA and CDR2 as FQGNSA. Trimming shortened V by 1 base and J by 0 bases, and 13 bases separated the two germline ends. CDR3 length: 17 amino acids. CDR3 bases: TGTGCCAGCAGCTTAGGGCAGGGGACTTATAGCAATCAGCCCCAGCATTTT. Protein sequence: CASSLGQGTYSNQPQHF.

CDR3 nucleotide sequence: TGTGCCAGCAGCTTGTTTACTAGCGGGGAGACCCAGTACTTC. Translating it yields CASSLFTSGETQYF. The chain links TRBV5-4 to TRBJ2-5; 9 bases map to TRBD2. This CDR3 has 14 residues. Germline V gene data show CDR1 as SGHNT and CDR2 as YYREEE (reference sequence). V lost 1 base to trimming and J lost 5 bases; unmatched junction nucleotides: 3.

The rearrangement uses TRBV10-2 and TRBJ1-5; 8 bases line up with TRBD1. With 6 bases clipped from V and 1 base from J, the junction kept 5 bases outside the gene matches. This CDR3 is built from 15 residues. Germline V gives CDR1 WSHSY, CDR2 SAAADI. The CDR3 coding sequence is TGCGCCAGCAGCCTGACAGGGGTAAGCAATCAGCCCCAGCATTTT. This sequence encodes CASSLTGVSNQPQHF.

This clone was found once. The gene calls are TRBV9 and TRBJ2-5, with D perhaps matching TRBD2 (5 bases). Trimming shortened V by 4 bases and J by 5 bases, and 12 bases separated the two germline ends. From germline, CDR1 is SGDLS and CDR2 YYNGEE. The CDR3 runs 13 residues. In DNA, the CDR3 is TGTGCCAGCAGCCTAACCCCGGGGGAGACCCAGTACTTC. It codes for CASSLTPGETQYF.